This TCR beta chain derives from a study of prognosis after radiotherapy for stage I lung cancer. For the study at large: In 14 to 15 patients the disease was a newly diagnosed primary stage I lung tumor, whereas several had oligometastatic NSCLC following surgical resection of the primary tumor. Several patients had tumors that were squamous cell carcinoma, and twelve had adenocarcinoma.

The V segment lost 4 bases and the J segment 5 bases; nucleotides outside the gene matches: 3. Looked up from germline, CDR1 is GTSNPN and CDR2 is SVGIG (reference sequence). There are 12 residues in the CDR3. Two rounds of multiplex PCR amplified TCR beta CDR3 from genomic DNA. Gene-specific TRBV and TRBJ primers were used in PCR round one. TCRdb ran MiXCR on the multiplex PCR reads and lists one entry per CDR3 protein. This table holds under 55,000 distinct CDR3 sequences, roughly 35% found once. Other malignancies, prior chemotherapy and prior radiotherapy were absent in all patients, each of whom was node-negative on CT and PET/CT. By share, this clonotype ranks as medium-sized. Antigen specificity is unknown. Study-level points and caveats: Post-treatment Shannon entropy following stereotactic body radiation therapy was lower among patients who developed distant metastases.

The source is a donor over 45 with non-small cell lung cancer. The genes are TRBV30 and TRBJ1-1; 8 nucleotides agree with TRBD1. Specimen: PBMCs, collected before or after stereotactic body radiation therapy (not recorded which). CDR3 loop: CAWTGQGTEAFF. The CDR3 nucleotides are TGTGCCTGGACAGGACAGGGAACTGAAGCTTTCTTT.